Listed below are T cell receptor beta chains from one sample, sequenced in a study of cytomegalovirus exposure and HLA in healthy donors. Some clones are missing from TCRdb's copy, which holds only in-frame ones; the method was immunoSEQ multiplex PCR. The table shows approximately 210,000 clones, with around 88% occurring only once. The material sequenced was PBMCs. Source of these receptors: a woman aged 18-30 years in good health and CMV-seronegative. The CDR3 runs from the conserved cysteine through the conserved F or W. Each record gives: D gene, J gene, V gene, clone size, CDR3 protein, CDR3 DNA. The D gene is left open where the match is weak. Rows give clone size only sometimes, using once, few, many, or a class for an expanded clone.

.	TRBJ2-4	TRBV19	.	CASSSLAKNIQYF	TGTGCCAGTAGTTCACTAGCCAAAAACATTCAGTACTTC
TRBD1	TRBJ2-7	TRBV5-1	.	CASSLGTGGVYEQYF	TGCGCCAGCAGCTTGGGGACAGGGGGAGTCTACGAGCAGTACTTC
.	TRBJ2-5	TRBV10-3	.	CAISPTSLGETQYF	TGTGCCATCAGCCCGACCAGCCTCGGGGAGACCCAGTACTTC
.	TRBJ2-1	TRBV28	.	CASSTGRGIAYNEQFF	TGTGCCAGCAGTACCGGCCGGGGTATAGCTTACAATGAGCAGTTCTTC
.	TRBJ2-7	TRBV7-9	few	CASSLEQGFGEQYF	TGTGCCAGCAGCTTAGAACAGGGCTTTGGCGAGCAGTACTTC
TRBD2	TRBJ2-2	TRBV27	.	CASSLSGLANTGELFF	TGTGCCAGCAGTTTATCGGGACTAGCGAACACCGGGGAGCTGTTTTTT
TRBD2	TRBJ2-3	TRBV9	.	CASSVDGRDTQYF	TGTGCCAGCAGCGTAGACGGGAGGGATACGCAGTATTTT
.	TRBJ2-3	TRBV27	.	CASSFLDPTDTQYF	TGTGCCAGCAGTTTCCTAGACCCCACAGATACGCAGTATTTT
.	TRBJ1-3	TRBV6-5	.	CASSSSGISGNTIYF	TGTGCCAGCAGTAGCTCAGGGATCTCTGGAAACACCATATATTTT
.	TRBJ2-7	TRBV6-5	.	CASSYSGEAHTEQYF	TGTGCCAGCAGTTACTCGGGGGAGGCCCATACCGAGCAGTACTTC
.	TRBJ2-6	TRBV19	.	CASTSSGANVLTF	TGTGCCAGTACGAGCTCTGGGGCCAACGTCCTGACTTTC
.	TRBJ2-3	TRBV5-1	.	CASSLAASLDTQYF	TGCGCCAGCAGCTTGGCGGCTAGCTTAGATACGCAGTATTTT